This TCR beta chain was identified during a study of blood T cell repertoires in COVID-19. About the study: Sample material is recorded as cDNA or gDNA derived from T cells, B-cell-depleted T cells, or PBMCs.

The method was immunoSEQ multiplex PCR; TCRdb's version includes in-frame clones alone and lacks a portion of them. The sample gives 150,000 to 200,000 clones, around 80% of which show up once; roughly 17% is in the top ten. Germline V CDR1 and CDR2: SGHTA, FQGNSA. The CDR3 has 17 amino acids. Trimming left V 4 bases short and J 2 bases short, with 15 bases between. This clonotype originated in a woman aged 45-65 years who had recovered from COVID-19. V gene TRBV7-2 combines with J gene TRBJ1-6; TRBD1 might be the D (5 bases). Sequenced material: PBMCs or T cells enriched from blood (not recorded which). In DNA, the CDR3 is TGTGCCAGCAGCTATCTCAGGGACTTCACCTATAATTCACCCCTCCACTTT. Amino acids: CASSYLRDFTYNSPLHF.